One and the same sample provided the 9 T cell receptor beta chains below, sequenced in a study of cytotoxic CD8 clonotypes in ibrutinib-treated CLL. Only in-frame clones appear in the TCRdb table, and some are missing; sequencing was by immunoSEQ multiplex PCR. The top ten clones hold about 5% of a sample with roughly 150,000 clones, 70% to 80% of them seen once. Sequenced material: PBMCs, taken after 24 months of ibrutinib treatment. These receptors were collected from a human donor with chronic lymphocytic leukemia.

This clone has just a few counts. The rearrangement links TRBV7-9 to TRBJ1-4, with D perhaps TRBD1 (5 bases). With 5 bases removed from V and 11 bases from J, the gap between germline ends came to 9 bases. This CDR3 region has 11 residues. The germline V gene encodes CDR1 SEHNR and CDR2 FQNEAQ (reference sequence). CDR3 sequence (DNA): TGTGCCAGCAGCCCCGAGGGGAAACTGTTTTTT. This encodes CASSPEGKLFF.

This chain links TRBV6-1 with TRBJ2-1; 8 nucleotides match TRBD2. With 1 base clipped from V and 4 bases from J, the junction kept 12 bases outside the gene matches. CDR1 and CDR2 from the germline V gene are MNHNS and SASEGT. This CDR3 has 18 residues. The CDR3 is CASSEGWGGGPGYNEQFF. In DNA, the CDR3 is TGTGCCAGCAGTGAAGGCTGGGGCGGGGGGCCAGGGTACAATGAGCAGTTCTTC.

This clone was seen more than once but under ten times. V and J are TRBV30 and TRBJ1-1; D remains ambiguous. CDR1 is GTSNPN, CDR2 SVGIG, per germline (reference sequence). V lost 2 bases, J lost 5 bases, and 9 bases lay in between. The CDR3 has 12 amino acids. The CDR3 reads CAWSLGGTEAFF. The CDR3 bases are TGTGCCTGGAGTTTGGGAGGGACTGAAGCTTTCTTT. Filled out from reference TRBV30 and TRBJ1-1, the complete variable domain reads SQTIHQWPATLVQPVGSPLSLECTVEGTSNPNLYWYRQAAGRGLQLLFYSVGIGQISSEVPQNLSASRPQDRQFILSSKKLLLSDSGFYLCAWSLGGTEAFFGQGTRLTVV.

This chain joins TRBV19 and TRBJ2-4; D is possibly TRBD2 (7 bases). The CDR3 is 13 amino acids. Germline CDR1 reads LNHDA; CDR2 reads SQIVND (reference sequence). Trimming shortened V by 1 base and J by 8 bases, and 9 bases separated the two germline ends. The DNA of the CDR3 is TGTGCCAGTAGTATAGGGGAGGGGGACATTCAGTACTTC. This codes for CASSIGEGDIQYF.

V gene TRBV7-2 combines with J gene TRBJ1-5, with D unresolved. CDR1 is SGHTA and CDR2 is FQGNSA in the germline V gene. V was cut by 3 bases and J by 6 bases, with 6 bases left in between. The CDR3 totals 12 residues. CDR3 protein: CASSFLGQPQHF. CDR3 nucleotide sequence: TGTGCCAGCAGCTTTCTTGGTCAGCCCCAGCATTTT.

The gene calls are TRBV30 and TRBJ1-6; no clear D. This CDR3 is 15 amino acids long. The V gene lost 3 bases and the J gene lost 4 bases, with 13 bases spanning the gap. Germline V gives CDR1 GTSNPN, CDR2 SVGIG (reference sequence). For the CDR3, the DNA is TGTGCCTGGAGCCCCGGCCAGGCTTATAATTCACCCCTCCACTTT. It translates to CAWSPGQAYNSPLHF.

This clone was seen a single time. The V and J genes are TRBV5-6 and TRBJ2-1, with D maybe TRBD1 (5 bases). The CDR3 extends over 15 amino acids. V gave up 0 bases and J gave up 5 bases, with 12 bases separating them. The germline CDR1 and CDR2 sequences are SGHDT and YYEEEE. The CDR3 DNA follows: TGTGCCAGCAGCTTGGGCAGGGTTCGTCACAATGAGCAGTTCTTC. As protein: CASSLGRVRHNEQFF. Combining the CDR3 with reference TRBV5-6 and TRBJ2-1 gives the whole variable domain DAGVTQSPTHLIKTRGQQVTLRCSPKSGHDTVSWYQQALGQGPQFIFQYYEEEERQRGNFPDRFSGHQFPNYSSELNVNALLLGDSALYLCASSLGRVRHNEQFFGPGTRLTVL.

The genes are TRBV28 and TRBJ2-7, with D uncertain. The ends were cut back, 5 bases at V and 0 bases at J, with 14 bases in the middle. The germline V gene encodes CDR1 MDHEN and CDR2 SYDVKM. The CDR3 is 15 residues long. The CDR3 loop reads CASSGATMSSYEQYF. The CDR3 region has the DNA TGTGCCAGCAGTGGAGCGACCATGAGCTCCTACGAGCAGTACTTC.

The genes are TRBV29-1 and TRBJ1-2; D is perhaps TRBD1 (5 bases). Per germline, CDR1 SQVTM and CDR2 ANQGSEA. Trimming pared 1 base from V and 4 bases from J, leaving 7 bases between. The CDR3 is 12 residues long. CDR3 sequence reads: CSVEGQIYGYTF. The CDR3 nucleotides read TGCAGCGTTGAAGGACAGATCTATGGCTACACCTTC.